This T cell receptor beta chain stems from a study of shared clonotypes between healthy human individuals. TCRdb's copy holds only in-frame clones and misses some; the assay was immunoSEQ multiplex PCR. Of approximately 470,000 clones listed, 78% were seen once; the top ten hold 12%. The germline CDR1 and CDR2 sequences are SNHLY and FYNNEI. Trimming took 5 bases from V and 6 from J; bases not matched to a gene: 10. The length of the CDR3 is 15 residues. This TCR was sampled from a middle-aged woman in good health. Some clones in this sample may be carry-over from other donors' samples. The sample consisted of PBMCs. The chain is built from TRBV2 and TRBJ1-5, with 7 positions matching TRBD1. DNA of the CDR3: TGTGCCAGCAGTCCGGACAGGTTGCTGGGTCAGCCCCAGCATTTT. Amino acids: CASSPDRLLGQPQHF.